These 9 T cell receptor beta chains share one sample of origin, sequenced in a study of T cells after yellow fever vaccination. MiXCR was run by TCRdb on the 5' RACE reads, yielding one entry per CDR3 protein. The table shows under 500,000 distinct CDR3 sequences, with around 20% occurring only once. The starting material was PBMCs, obtained before the yellow fever booster vaccination. The receptors derive from a man younger than 35 who received the YFV17D yellow fever vaccine.

This clonotype was seen only a few times. The J gene is TRBJ2-1, the V gene TRBV6-2 or TRBV6-3; 7 bases are shared with TRBD1. This CDR3 is built from 18 residues. The trim removed 0 bases at V and 5 bases at J, leaving 13 bases unmatched. Germline CDR1 reads MNHEY; CDR2 reads SVGEGT. The CDR3 loop reads CASSYSIIPGQRHNEQFF. In DNA, the CDR3 is TGTGCCAGCAGTTACTCGATAATTCCGGGACAGCGCCACAATGAGCAGTTCTTC.

The chain links TRBV6-5 to TRBJ1-2; unclear D gene. V was clipped by 0 bases and J by 7 bases, with 9 bases between them. Germline CDR1 reads MNHEY; CDR2 reads SVGAGI. The CDR3 covers 13 residues. The CDR3 is CASSYSRAGGYTF. In DNA, the CDR3 is TGTGCCAGCAGTTACTCGAGAGCGGGTGGCTACACCTTC.

V gene TRBV12-3 or TRBV12-4 combines with J gene TRBJ2-3; 15 bases match TRBD2. The ends lost 5 bases at V and 4 bases at J; junction bases unmatched: 4. CDR3 length: 16 amino acids. The CDR3 protein is CASSTGLAGGSDTQYF. DNA for the CDR3: TGTGCCAGCAGTACCGGACTAGCGGGGGGGTCAGATACGCAGTATTTT.

The genes are TRBV6-2 or TRBV6-3 and TRBJ2-7; a weak D match, TRBD1 (6 bases). This CDR3 comprises 14 residues. Between the trimmed V and J ends, which lost 5 bases and 3 bases, there was a span of 14 bases. Germline CDR1 MNHEY, CDR2 SVGEGT. As DNA, the CDR3 is TGTGCCAGCAGTACGCTCACAGGGTTCTACGAGCAGTACTTC. Translation: CASSTLTGFYEQYF.

This clonotype showed up many times. The CDR3: CSARRRGTSGGALETQYF. CDR3 coding DNA: TGCAGTGCTAGACGACGCGGGACTAGCGGGGGGGCCTTGGAGACCCAGTACTTC. The chain is built from TRBV20-1 and TRBJ2-5, with 16 bases identical to TRBD2. Germline V gene lookup returns CDR1 DFQATT and CDR2 SNEGSKA (reference sequence). The CDR3 is 18 amino acids. The V gene end was trimmed by 2 bases and the J gene end by 5 bases; junction bases not matched to a gene: 11.

This clonotype turned up a few times. The rearrangement joins TRBV4-2 to TRBJ1-4; 9 bases fit TRBD1. Germline CDR1 LGHNA, CDR2 YNFKEQ. The CDR3 consists of 15 residues. J gave up 7 bases and V 3 bases, and 6 bases lay outside the gene matches. The CDR3 DNA reads TGTGCCAGCAGCCAGAAACAGGGGGCGAGTGAAAAACTGTTTTTT. Translation gives CASSQKQGASEKLFF.

The J gene is TRBJ1-5, the V gene TRBV27; 11 bases fit TRBD1. The germline gives CDR1 MNHEY, CDR2 SMNVEV (reference sequence). V trimming: 8 bases; J trimming: 4 bases; junction bases outside the gene matches: 1. This CDR3 has 13 amino acids. The CDR3 DNA sequence: TGTGCCAGCGGGGACAGGGGGAATCAGCCCCAGCATTTT. This sequence encodes CASGDRGNQPQHF.

This clonotype turned up a few times. The genes are TRBV7-9 and TRBJ1-1, with a weak D call TRBD1 (5 bases). Deletions cut 5 bases from V and 8 bases from J, with 12 bases between. This CDR3 spans 12 amino acids. Germline V gives CDR1 SEHNR, CDR2 FQNEAQ (reference sequence). CDR3 sequence: CASSPDSVEAFF. The CDR3 region has the DNA TGTGCCAGCAGCCCTGACAGCGTGGAAGCTTTCTTT.

This clonotype was picked up a small number of times. This chain connects TRBV27 to TRBJ1-1; the D gene is possibly TRBD1 (6 bases). V was pared by 6 bases and J by 1 base, with 33 bases between. The CDR3 spans 21 residues. The V gene's germline CDR1 is MNHEY and CDR2 SMNVEV (reference sequence). The CDR3 spells CASSQLGAGGRKVNGNTEAFF. Written as DNA, the CDR3 is TGTGCCAGCAGCCAGCTGGGGGCTGGGGGGCGCAAGGTCAACGGGAACACTGAAGCTTTCTTT.